The clone carrying this T cell receptor beta chain was detected ten times or more. The CDR3 totals 15 residues. Germline-derived CDR1 and CDR2 are SGHAT and FQNNGV. The V segment lost 4 bases and the J segment 5 bases; nucleotides outside the gene matches: 9. The data are from a study of shared clonotypes between healthy human individuals. TCRdb keeps only in-frame clones here, not all; method: immunoSEQ multiplex PCR. In the table there are fewer than 500,000 clones, 60% to 80% of which are singletons. The rearrangement links TRBV11-2 to TRBJ1-2; 8 nucleotides align to TRBD1. This sequence was found in a woman aged 40 to 49 in good health. Some clones in this sample may be carry-over from other donors' samples. The sequenced sample was PBMCs. The CDR3 DNA follows: TGTGCCAGCAGCTCATCCAGGACAGGGAAATATGGCTACACCTTC. Translated, it gives CASSSSRTGKYGYTF. The full variable domain, its missing parts supplied by reference TRBV11-2 and TRBJ1-2, is EAGVAQSPRYKIIEKRQSVAFWCNPISGHATLYWYQQILGQGPKLLIQFQNNGVVDDSQLPKDRFSAERLKGVDSTLKIQPAKLEDSAVYLCASSSSRTGKYGYTFGSGTRLTVV.